Here is one T cell receptor (beta chain) with its context. Its cognate antigen is unknown. The sample originates from a study of T-cell memory formation after mild COVID-19. Constant-segment primers and 5'RACE yielded cDNA libraries for TCR alpha and TCR beta, each carrying sample barcodes and UMIs. TCRdb ran MiXCR on the 5' RACE reads and lists one entry per CDR3 protein. The sample carries 250,000 to 300,000 distinct CDR3 sequences, under 20% recorded once. The CDR3 is made up of 15 amino acids. Germline lookup yields CDR1 SGHTA and CDR2 FQGNSA. Trimming cost V 6 bases and J 7 bases, with 19 bases left between them. Points from the study as a whole: The pre-infection memory compartment contained some responding clones, suggesting cross-reactive memory joined. Still unconfirmed is whether the second-wave clones peaking on day 37 recognized SARS-CoV-2. The CD4+ clones that contracted clustered mainly within CM and EM, and the CD8+ clones concentrated in EMRA.

Sequencing input: PBMCs or a T cell subset sorted from them (not recorded which). The rearrangement uses TRBV7-2 and TRBJ1-5, with unresolved D. The receptor comes from a man aged 18 to 30 who had mild COVID-19 (a few samples of this study predate the infection). Cell type and time point are not known. DNA for the CDR3: TGTGCCAGCAGTCTTAGAGGAGGAGTGGGGCAGCCCCAGCATTTT. The encoded protein is CASSLRGGVGQPQHF.